The clone carrying this T cell receptor (beta chain) was counted only a few times. The source of the sample is a study of naive and memory T cell subsets. The trim removed 6 bases at V and 8 bases at J, leaving 11 bases unmatched. CDR3 size: 15 residues. Both TRBC1 and TRBC2 were covered by a beta constant-region primer of two equimolar oligonucleotides. TCRdb reprocessed the UMI-ligation and nested PCR reads with MiXCR, giving one entry per CDR3 protein. The table shows tens of thousands of distinct CDR3 sequences, with approximately 12% occurring only once. The chain recombines TRBV12-3 or TRBV12-4 with TRBJ1-4; the match to TRBD1 covers 8 bases. This receptor was obtained from a human donor in good health. Sequencing input: effector memory CD4+ T cells from blood. The subset was: effector memory, CD45RA- CD27-. The CDR3 is CASRTARTGREKLFF. The CDR3, as DNA: TGTGCCAGCAGGACCGCGAGGACAGGGCGGGAAAAACTGTTTTTT.